These 25 T cell receptor beta chains came from one sample sequenced in a study of beta chain features in type 1 diabetes. cDNA synthesis used the whole RNA isolate, giving expressed TCRB sequences. Clones were sequenced by immunoSEQ multiplex PCR, and TCRdb holds only the in-frame ones, with some missing. This table has 150,000 to 180,000 clones, about 7.3% appearing once. Input material: central memory CD4+ T cells from blood. These receptors were collected from a man aged 18 to 35 in good health.

This clone was counted only a few times. The chain combines TRBV28 with TRBJ1-5, with 8 nucleotides matching TRBD1. V lost 3 bases to trimming and J lost 1 base; unmatched junction nucleotides: 5. CDR1 is MDHEN and CDR2 is SYDVKM in the germline V gene. This CDR3 comprises 16 residues. CDR3 DNA sequence: TGTGCCAGCAGTTTCGAGACAGGGGCCAGCAATCAGCCCCAGCATTTT. Its translation is CASSFETGASNQPQHF.

This clone has a handful of counts. The V and J genes are TRBV28 and TRBJ1-4, with TRBD1 matching 7 bases. The ends lost 4 bases at V and 14 bases at J; junction bases unmatched: 13. The CDR3 contains 14 residues. Germline assignment: CDR1 MDHEN and CDR2 SYDVKM. The chain's CDR3 is CASSSGQTLQRLFF. Here the CDR3 DNA reads TGTGCCAGCAGTTCGGGACAGACACTTCAACGGCTGTTTTTT.

This clone was recorded a few times. The chain is built from TRBV9 and TRBJ1-2; D is unresolved. The CDR3 has 12 residues. Germline-derived CDR1 and CDR2 are SGDLS and YYNGEE. Trimming shortened V by 0 bases and J by 4 bases, and 4 bases separated the two germline ends. DNA for the CDR3: TGTGCCAGCAGCGTAGCGGGCTATGGCTACACCTTC. Translating it yields CASSVAGYGYTF.

Only a few counts were recorded for this clone. V usage is TRBV5-1 and J usage is TRBJ2-2, with D perhaps TRBD1 (6 bases). Deletions cut 3 bases from V and 7 bases from J, with 13 bases between. In germline, CDR1 is SGHRS, CDR2 YFSETQ. The CDR3 loop spans 14 amino acids. CDR3 DNA: TGCGCCAGCAGCTCAATACAGGGTTACGGGGAGCTGTTTTTT. This encodes CASSSIQGYGELFF. Complete variable domain (other parts from reference TRBV5-1 and TRBJ2-2): KAGVTQTPRYLIKTRGQQVTLSCSPISGHRSVSWYQQTPGQGLQFLFEYFSETQRNKGNFPGRFSGRQFSNSRSEMNVSTLELGDSALYLCASSSIQGYGELFFGEGSRLTVL.

This clone has more than one count but fewer than ten. The chain is built from TRBV6-5 and TRBJ2-1; D is unclear. This CDR3 comprises 13 residues. Trimming removed 2 bases at V and 13 bases at J, with 15 bases between. Per germline, CDR1 MNHEY and CDR2 SVGAGI. In DNA, the CDR3 is TGTGCCAGCAGTTACCACAGTCCAGTGGAACAGTTCTTC. Its protein product is CASSYHSPVEQFF.

The chain has TRBV28 and TRBJ2-4; 7 nucleotides match TRBD1. The germline gives CDR1 MDHEN, CDR2 SYDVKM. V gave up 7 bases and J gave up 0 bases; unmatched junction bases: 12. This CDR3 has 17 residues. CDR3 region: CASNPTGANVAKNIQYF. The CDR3 DNA is TGTGCCAGCAACCCAACAGGGGCCAACGTAGCCAAAAACATTCAGTACTTC.

A few counts support this clone. The V gene is TRBV6-1, the J gene TRBJ2-1; 9 positions match TRBD1. Germline V gives CDR1 MNHNS, CDR2 SASEGT. V gave up 6 bases and J gave up 9 bases; unmatched junction bases: 6. The CDR3 spans 13 residues. The CDR3 DNA reads TGTGCCAGCAGGCGGGACAGGGATAGTGAGCAGTTCTTC. Encoded protein: CASRRDRDSEQFF.

This clone turned up a few times. The chain carries TRBV11-1 and TRBJ1-2; D gene uncertain. CDR3 size: 15 residues. Per germline, CDR1 SGHAT and CDR2 FQDESV (reference sequence). V was shortened by 1 base and J by 8 bases, with 17 bases between the two germline ends. CDR3 in DNA: TGTGCCAGCAGCTTAGGGTCATCGGGTCCTGGGGGCTACACCTTC. Protein sequence: CASSLGSSGPGGYTF.

This clone was seen only a few times. V gene TRBV20-1 combines with J gene TRBJ2-5; no definite D call. The CDR3 has 11 amino acids. The ends were cut back, 4 bases at V and 4 bases at J, with 7 bases in the middle. Germline V gene sequence: CDR1 DFQATT, CDR2 SNEGSKA (reference sequence). CDR3 sequence (DNA): TGCAGTGCTATTCCAGGAGAGACCCAGTACTTC. Protein sequence: CSAIPGETQYF.

This clone showed up many times. This chain connects TRBV7-2 to TRBJ1-1; TRBD1 agrees at 7 bases. The CDR3 length is 15 residues. V dropped 5 bases and J dropped 2; count of bases not matched to a gene: 8. Germline V CDR1 and CDR2: SGHTA, FQGNSA. CDR3 protein: CASSLRGDSNTEAFF. Here the CDR3 DNA reads TGTGCCAGCAGCCTAAGGGGGGACAGCAACACTGAAGCTTTCTTT.

The CDR3 spells CASSVGPGGTGELFF. DNA of the CDR3: TGTGCCAGCAGCGTAGGGCCAGGGGGTACCGGGGAGCTGTTTTTT. This chain links TRBV9 with TRBJ2-2; 7 positions match TRBD1. Trimming took 0 bases from V and 5 from J; bases not matched to a gene: 4. Per germline, CDR1 SGDLS and CDR2 YYNGEE. The CDR3 is 15 amino acids.

This chain uses TRBV28 with TRBJ1-2, with D uncertain. The CDR3 runs 15 residues. Trimming cost V 2 bases and J 1 base, with 11 bases left between them. The germline V gene encodes CDR1 MDHEN and CDR2 SYDVKM. The CDR3 DNA is TGTGCCAGCAGTTTAATGCAGGTGGTTAACTATGGCTACACCTTC. Protein product: CASSLMQVVNYGYTF.

This clone was counted ten times or more. The V gene is TRBV5-1, the J gene TRBJ1-1; D remains unclear. V lost 5 bases, J lost 3 bases, and 17 bases lay in between. The germline V gene has CDR1 SGHRS and CDR2 YFSETQ. This CDR3 has 15 residues. CDR3 protein: CASSSNRRIDTEAFF. The DNA of the CDR3 is TGCGCCAGCAGTTCGAACCGGAGAATTGACACTGAAGCTTTCTTT.

The sample holds a few counts of this clone. This chain uses TRBV6-5 with TRBJ2-1; 8 nucleotides match TRBD1. The CDR3 loop spans 15 amino acids. V gave up 6 bases and J gave up 3 bases; unmatched junction bases: 7. Germline CDR1 reads MNHEY; CDR2 reads SVGAGI. The CDR3 nucleotides read TGTGCCAGCAGACCGGGACAGGACTACTACAATGAGCAGTTCTTC. Its protein is CASRPGQDYYNEQFF.

This clone has just a few counts. This chain joins TRBV11-2 and TRBJ2-1; 12 nucleotides line up with TRBD2. This CDR3 is 16 amino acids long. V dropped 3 bases and J dropped 6; count of bases not matched to a gene: 6. Looked up from germline, CDR1 is SGHAT and CDR2 is FQNNGV. CDR3 bases: TGTGCCAGCAGCTTGGCTAGCGGGAGGGCCTTCAATGAGCAGTTCTTC. Its protein product is CASSLASGRAFNEQFF.

The chain combines TRBV6-1 with TRBJ2-5, with 9 bases lining up with TRBD1. CDR1 and CDR2 from the germline V gene are MNHNS and SASEGT. V lost 9 bases to trimming and J lost 2 bases; unmatched junction nucleotides: 4. The CDR3 is made up of 13 amino acids. DNA of the CDR3: TGTGCCAGTGCCGGGACAGGGCAAGAGACCCAGTACTTC. Translating gives CASAGTGQETQYF.

This clone was picked up many times. The rearrangement links TRBV7-9 to TRBJ1-6; TRBD1 is a possible D gene (5 bases). The V gene's germline CDR1 is SEHNR and CDR2 FQNEAQ (reference sequence). The CDR3 has 12 amino acids. Trimming shortened V by 5 bases and J by 9 bases, and 8 bases separated the two germline ends. CDR3 in amino acids: CASSRQSSPLHF. The CDR3 DNA reads as TGTGCCAGCAGCCGACAGTCTTCACCCCTCCACTTT.

Here the CDR3 reads CAWSEVAGGGTQYF. As DNA, the CDR3 is TGTGCCTGGAGTGAAGTAGCGGGGGGAGGGACCCAGTACTTC. This chain links TRBV30 with TRBJ2-5; 10 bases fit TRBD2. This CDR3 has 14 amino acids. J gave up 7 bases and V 1 base, and 6 bases lay outside the gene matches. Per germline, CDR1 GTSNPN and CDR2 SVGIG (reference sequence).

Many counts were recorded for this clone. This rearrangement joins TRBV28 to TRBJ2-7, with D perhaps TRBD2 (7 bases). The V gene's germline CDR1 is MDHEN and CDR2 SYDVKM. The CDR3 loop spans 17 amino acids. Trimming cost V 4 bases and J 2 bases, with 21 bases left between them. This chain's CDR3 is CASSSLPWEGGTYEQYF. The CDR3 DNA reads as TGTGCCAGCAGTTCCCTCCCCTGGGAGGGGGGGACCTACGAGCAGTACTTC.

The rearrangement links TRBV5-1 to TRBJ2-1; 7 nucleotides align to TRBD2. The V gene's germline CDR1 is SGHRS and CDR2 YFSETQ. The CDR3 length is 17 residues. J lost 7 bases, V lost 2 bases, and 15 bases had no gene match. The CDR3 region is CASSFSLGAGELNEQFF. CDR3 bases: TGCGCCAGCAGCTTCTCCCTCGGTGCGGGAGAGTTAAATGAGCAGTTCTTC.

There are a few counts of this clone. This rearrangement joins TRBV7-6 to TRBJ2-2; D remains unclear. This CDR3 is built from 13 residues. In germline, CDR1 is SGHVS, CDR2 FNYEAQ. The V gene lost 7 bases and the J gene lost 3 bases, with 9 bases spanning the gap. CDR3 sequence reads: CASTSHDTGELFF. The CDR3 DNA reads TGTGCCAGCACCAGTCACGACACCGGGGAGCTGTTTTTT. Combining the CDR3 with reference TRBV7-6 and TRBJ2-2 gives the whole variable domain GAGVSQSPRYKVTKRGQDVALRCDPISGHVSLYWYRQALGQGPEFLTYFNYEAQQDKSGLPNDRFSAERPEGSISTLTIQRTEQRDSAMYRCASTSHDTGELFFGEGSRLTVL.

This clone was counted between two and nine times. The J gene is TRBJ1-2, the V gene TRBV6-6; TRBD1 matches at 9 bases. The CDR3 runs 14 residues. Germline CDR1 is MNHNY and CDR2 is SVGAGI (reference sequence). Germline trimming cut 6 bases from V and 5 bases from J; bases unmatched to any gene: 7. The CDR3 sequence: CASRGDRGTYGYTF. The DNA of the CDR3 is TGTGCCAGCAGGGGTGACAGGGGGACTTATGGCTACACCTTC.

This clone was detected only a few times. The V gene is TRBV27, the J gene TRBJ2-1; 7 bases align to TRBD2. Germline V gene sequence: CDR1 MNHEY, CDR2 SMNVEV (reference sequence). With V trimmed by 7 bases and J by 8 bases, 14 bases remained unmatched. The CDR3 totals 15 residues. DNA for the CDR3: TGTGCCAGCACCTCAACTAGCGCCCTCTTTTATGAGCAGTTCTTC. It specifies CASTSTSALFYEQFF.

This clone was seen more than once but under ten times. The chain has TRBV5-1 and TRBJ2-5; 8 positions agree with TRBD1. The germline CDR1 and CDR2 sequences are SGHRS and YFSETQ. Trimming at V came to 4 bases and at J to 4 bases, leaving 0 bases not matched to a gene. This CDR3 comprises 12 residues. This CDR3 is CASSGTGETQYF. DNA of the CDR3: TGCGCCAGCAGCGGGACAGGAGAGACCCAGTACTTC.

J is TRBJ2-5 and V is TRBV6-6; TRBD2 matches 8 bases. CDR3 length equals 15 residues. V was clipped by 6 bases and J by 4 bases; unmatched bases: 10. The germline V gene encodes CDR1 MNHNY and CDR2 SVGAGI (reference sequence). The CDR3 reads CASSLTGTSIETQYF. For the CDR3, the DNA is TGTGCCAGCAGCCTAACCGGGACTAGTATAGAGACCCAGTACTTC.